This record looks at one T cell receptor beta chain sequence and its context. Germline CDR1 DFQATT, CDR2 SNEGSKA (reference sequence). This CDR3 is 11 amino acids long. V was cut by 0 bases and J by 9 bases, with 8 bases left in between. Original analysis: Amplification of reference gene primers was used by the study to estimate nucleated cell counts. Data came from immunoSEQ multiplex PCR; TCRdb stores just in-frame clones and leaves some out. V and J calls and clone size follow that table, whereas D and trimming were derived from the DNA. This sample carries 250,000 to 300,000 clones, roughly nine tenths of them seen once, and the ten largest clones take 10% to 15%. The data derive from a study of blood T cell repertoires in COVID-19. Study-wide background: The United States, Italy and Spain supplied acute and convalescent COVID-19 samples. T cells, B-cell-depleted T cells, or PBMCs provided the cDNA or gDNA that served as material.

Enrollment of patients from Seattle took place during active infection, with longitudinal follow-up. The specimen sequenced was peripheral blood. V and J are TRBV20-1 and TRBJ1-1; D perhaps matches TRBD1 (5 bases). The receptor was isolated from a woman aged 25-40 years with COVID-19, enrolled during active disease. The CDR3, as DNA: TGCAGTGCTAGAGATCGGGGGAAAGCTTTCTTT. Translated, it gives CSARDRGKAFF.